This note documents a single T cell receptor (beta chain) sequence. Its antigen remains unknown. The V gene's germline CDR1 is MNHEY and CDR2 SMNVEV (reference sequence). The CDR3 covers 15 residues. V gave up 5 bases and J gave up 6 bases, with 20 bases separating them. This sample was included in a study of cytomegalovirus exposure and HLA in healthy donors. General observations from the study: On later analysis, the bulk of CMV-associated TCR beta chains appeared to be HLA-restricted. A later analysis reported that several of the most significant clusters appeared to be linked to common viral pathogens, among them Epstein-Barr virus.

Vbeta (60) and Jbeta (13) primers were used in the PCR. The method was immunoSEQ multiplex PCR; TCRdb's version includes in-frame clones alone and lacks a portion of them. The sample holds about 160,000 clones, 71% seen once. The V gene is TRBV27, the J gene TRBJ2-7, with D hard to call. The source is a woman aged 30 to 39 in good health and CMV-seronegative. Sequenced sample: PBMCs. The CDR3 DNA follows: TGTGCCAGCAGTCCCCTCGAATCGGTCCCTCTCGAGCAGTACTTC. Its protein product is CASSPLESVPLEQYF.